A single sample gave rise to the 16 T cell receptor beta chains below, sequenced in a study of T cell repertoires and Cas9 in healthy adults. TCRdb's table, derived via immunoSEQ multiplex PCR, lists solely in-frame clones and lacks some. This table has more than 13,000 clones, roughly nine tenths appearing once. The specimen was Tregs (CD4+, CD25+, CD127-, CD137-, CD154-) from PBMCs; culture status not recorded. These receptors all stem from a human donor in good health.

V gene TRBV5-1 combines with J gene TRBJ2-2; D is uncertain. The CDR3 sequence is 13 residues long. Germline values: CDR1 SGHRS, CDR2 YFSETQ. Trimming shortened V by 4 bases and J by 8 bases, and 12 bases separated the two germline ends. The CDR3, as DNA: TGCGCCAGCAGCCCCTCCTTTGGTGGGGAGCTGTTTTTT. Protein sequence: CASSPSFGGELFF.

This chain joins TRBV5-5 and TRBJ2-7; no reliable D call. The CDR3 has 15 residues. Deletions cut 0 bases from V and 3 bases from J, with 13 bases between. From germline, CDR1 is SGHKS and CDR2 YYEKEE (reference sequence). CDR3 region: CASSLDVYSGYEQYF. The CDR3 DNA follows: TGTGCCAGCAGCTTGGACGTCTACTCCGGCTACGAGCAGTACTTC.

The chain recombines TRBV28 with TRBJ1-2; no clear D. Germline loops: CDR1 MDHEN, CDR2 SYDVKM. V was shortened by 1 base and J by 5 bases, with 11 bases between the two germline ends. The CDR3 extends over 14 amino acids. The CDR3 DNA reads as TGTGCCAGCAGTTTATCGCTCCGACGGTATGGCTACACCTTC. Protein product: CASSLSLRRYGYTF.

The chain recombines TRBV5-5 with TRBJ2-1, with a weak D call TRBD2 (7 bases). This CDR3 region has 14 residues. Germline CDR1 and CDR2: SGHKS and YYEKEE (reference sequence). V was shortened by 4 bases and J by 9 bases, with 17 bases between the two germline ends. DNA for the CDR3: TGTGCCAGCAGCCCCCTTTCGGGGGGCGGTGAGCAGTTCTTC. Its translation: CASSPLSGGGEQFF.

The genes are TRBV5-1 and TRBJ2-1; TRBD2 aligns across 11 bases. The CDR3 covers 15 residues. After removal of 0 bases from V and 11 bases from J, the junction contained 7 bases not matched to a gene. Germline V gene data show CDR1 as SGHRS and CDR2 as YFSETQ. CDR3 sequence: CASSLGGLAAAQQFF. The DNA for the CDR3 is TGCGCCAGCAGCTTGGGGGGACTAGCGGCAGCCCAGCAGTTCTTC.

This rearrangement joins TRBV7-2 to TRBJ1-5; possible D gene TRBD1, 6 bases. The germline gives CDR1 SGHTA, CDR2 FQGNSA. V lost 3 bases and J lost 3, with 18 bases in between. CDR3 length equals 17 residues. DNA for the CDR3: TGTGCCAGCAGCTTCGGGGGTGCACAGGGCCTCAATCAGCCCCAGCATTTT. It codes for CASSFGGAQGLNQPQHF.

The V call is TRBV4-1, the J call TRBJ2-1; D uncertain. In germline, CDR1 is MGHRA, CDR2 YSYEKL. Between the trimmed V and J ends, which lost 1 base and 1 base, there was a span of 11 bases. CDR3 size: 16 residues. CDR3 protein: CASSQVGRASYNEQFF. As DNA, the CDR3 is TGCGCCAGCAGCCAAGTAGGTAGGGCGTCCTACAATGAGCAGTTCTTC.

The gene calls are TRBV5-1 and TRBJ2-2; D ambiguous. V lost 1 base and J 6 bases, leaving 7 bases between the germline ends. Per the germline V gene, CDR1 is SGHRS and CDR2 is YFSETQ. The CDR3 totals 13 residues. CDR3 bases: TGCGCCAGCAGCTTGTGGAATGCCGGGGAGCTGTTTTTT. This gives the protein CASSLWNAGELFF. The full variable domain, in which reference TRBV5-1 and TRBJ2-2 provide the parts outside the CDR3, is KAGVTQTPRYLIKTRGQQVTLSCSPISGHRSVSWYQQTPGQGLQFLFEYFSETQRNKGNFPGRFSGRQFSNSRSEMNVSTLELGDSALYLCASSLWNAGELFFGEGSRLTVL.

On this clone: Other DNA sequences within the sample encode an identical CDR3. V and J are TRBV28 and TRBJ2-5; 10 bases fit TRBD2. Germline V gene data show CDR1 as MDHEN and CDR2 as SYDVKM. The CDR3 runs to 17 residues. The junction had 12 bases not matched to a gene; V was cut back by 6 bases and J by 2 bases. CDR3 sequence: CASSPRGVAGGQETQYF. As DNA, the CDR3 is TGTGCCAGCAGCCCGCGGGGAGTAGCGGGGGGTCAAGAGACCCAGTACTTC.

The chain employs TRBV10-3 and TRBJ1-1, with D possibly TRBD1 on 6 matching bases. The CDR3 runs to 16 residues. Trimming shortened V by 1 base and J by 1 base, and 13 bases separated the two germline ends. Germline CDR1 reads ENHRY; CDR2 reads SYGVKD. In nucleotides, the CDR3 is TGTGCCATCAGTGAGTACGGGGGGCCGGGGAACACTGAAGCTTTCTTT. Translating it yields CAISEYGGPGNTEAFF.

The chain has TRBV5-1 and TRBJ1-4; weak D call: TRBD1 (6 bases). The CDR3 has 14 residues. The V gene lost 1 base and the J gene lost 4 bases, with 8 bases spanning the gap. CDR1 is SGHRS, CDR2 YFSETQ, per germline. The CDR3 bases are TGCGCCAGCAGCTTGCAGGGGTTTAATGAAAAACTGTTTTTT. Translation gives CASSLQGFNEKLFF.

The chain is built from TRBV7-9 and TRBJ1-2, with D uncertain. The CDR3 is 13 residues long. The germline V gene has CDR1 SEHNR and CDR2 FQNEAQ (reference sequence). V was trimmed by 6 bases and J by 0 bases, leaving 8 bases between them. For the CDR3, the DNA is TGTGCCAGCAGTTTTAATGCTAACTATGGCTACACCTTC. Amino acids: CASSFNANYGYTF.

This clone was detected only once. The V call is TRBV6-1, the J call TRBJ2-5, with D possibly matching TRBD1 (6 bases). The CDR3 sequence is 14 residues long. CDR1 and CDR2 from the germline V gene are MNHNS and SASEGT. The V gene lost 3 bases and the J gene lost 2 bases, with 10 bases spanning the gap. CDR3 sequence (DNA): TGTGCCAGCAGTGAGCAGGACAGTCAAGAGACCCAGTACTTC. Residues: CASSEQDSQETQYF.

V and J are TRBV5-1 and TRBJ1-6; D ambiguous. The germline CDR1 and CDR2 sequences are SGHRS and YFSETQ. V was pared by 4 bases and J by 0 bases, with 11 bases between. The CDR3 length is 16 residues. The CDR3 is CASSPRGSSYNSPLHF. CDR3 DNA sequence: TGCGCCAGCAGCCCGCGAGGGAGCTCCTATAATTCACCCCTCCACTTT.

The CDR3 reads CASSSRGQRYQETQYF. Written as DNA, the CDR3 is TGTGCCAGCAGCTCAAGGGGACAAAGGTACCAAGAGACCCAGTACTTC. V and J are TRBV7-2 and TRBJ2-5, with D possibly matching TRBD1 (6 bases). The germline V and J ends were trimmed by 4 bases and 0 bases, with 15 bases remaining between them. CDR1 is SGHTA and CDR2 is FQGNSA in the germline V gene. The CDR3 loop spans 16 amino acids.

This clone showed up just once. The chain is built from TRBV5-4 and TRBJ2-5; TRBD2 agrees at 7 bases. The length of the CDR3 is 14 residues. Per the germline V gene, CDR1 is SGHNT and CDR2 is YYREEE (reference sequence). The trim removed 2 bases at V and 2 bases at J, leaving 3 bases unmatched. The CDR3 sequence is CASSLAGPQETQYF. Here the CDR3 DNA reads TGTGCCAGCAGCTTAGCGGGGCCTCAAGAGACCCAGTACTTC.